Reported below is one T cell receptor (beta chain). Its antigen is currently unknown. The data originate from a study of cytomegalovirus exposure and HLA in healthy donors. V lost 5 bases and J lost 10; bases outside the gene matches: 3. Germline loops: CDR1 LNHNV, CDR2 YYDKDF (reference sequence). The CDR3 consists of 14 residues. Study results and caveats: Researchers catalogued approximately 170 TCR beta chains as cytomegalovirus-associated.

Use of 60 Vbeta and 13 Jbeta primers characterized the PCR. The assay was immunoSEQ multiplex PCR, and TCRdb's table has in-frame clones only and misses some. The table records 150,000 to 200,000 clones, approximately 79% of them present only once. The sequenced sample consisted of PBMCs. The sequence was collected from a young woman in good health and CMV-seropositive. The chain combines TRBV15 with TRBJ2-1, with 15 bases aligning to TRBD2. The DNA for the CDR3 is TGTGCCACCAGCTGGGGACTAGCGGGAGGCGAGCAGTTCTTC. This sequence encodes CATSWGLAGGEQFF. Full variable domain (outside the CDR3, taken from reference TRBV15 and TRBJ2-1): DAMVIQNPRYQVTQFGKPVTLSCSQTLNHNVMYWYQQKSSQAPKLLFHYYDKDFNNEADTPDNFQSRRPNTSFCFLDIRSPGLGDTAMYLCATSWGLAGGEQFFGPGTRLTVL.